The sample holds a few counts of the clone carrying this T cell receptor (beta chain). Its antigen is as yet unknown. The record originates from a study of T cell responses to AZD1222 COVID-19 vaccine. CDR1 SNHLY and CDR2 FYNNEI come from the germline V gene. Trimming shortened V by 10 bases and J by 1 base, and 17 bases separated the two germline ends. CDR3 length: 15 residues. Measured with immunoSEQ multiplex PCR; TCRdb has only the in-frame clones, and not every one. The sample consists of 150,000 to 200,000 clones, 70% to 90% of them appearing once. Study outcomes and limitations: Compared with day 0, the breadth and depth of the Spike-specific TCR repertoire rose significantly after two doses of AZD1222.

This TCR derives from an adult who received the AZD1222 COVID-19 vaccine. V usage is TRBV2 and J usage is TRBJ2-4; maybe TRBD2 (6 bases). The input for sequencing was peripheral blood, taken 28 days after the second AZD1222 dose. CDR3 DNA: TGTGCCACCTCTCCCTGGGGGGACGCCAAAAACATTCAGTACTTC. This codes for CATSPWGDAKNIQYF.